The TCR beta chain under discussion was sequenced for a study of PD-L1 blockade in urothelial cancer. Study in general: Administration of atezolizumab to patients began at some point between 2013 and 2015, at 1,200 mg intravenously every 3 weeks. At 3 weeks (second dose) and 6 weeks after starting treatment, blood was analyzed. Study outcomes and limitations: For durable-benefit patients, tumor-associated blood clones expanded more at 3 weeks.

V lost 2 bases and J lost 2, with 7 bases in between. Per the germline V gene, CDR1 is WSHSY and CDR2 is SAAADI. The CDR3 is 14 amino acids. Sequencing was performed with immunoSEQ multiplex PCR; in TCRdb, only in-frame clones are kept and a portion is missing. Of under 95,000 clones in the sample, 84% were seen once. The time point denotes: pretreatment peripheral blood. On this clone itself: Its antigen remains unidentified.

The sequencing here drew on PBMCs, taken around atezolizumab (anti-PD-L1) treatment. The TCR sequence derives from a man aged 55-75 years with urothelial cancer. The chain couples TRBV10-2 to TRBJ2-1; possible D gene TRBD2, 6 bases. CDR3 in DNA: TGCGCCAGCAGTGAGACTAGCCCCTACAATGAGCAGTTCTTC. Translation gives CASSETSPYNEQFF.